This entry describes one T cell receptor (beta chain). Its antigen remains unknown. This record comes from a study of T cells in localized non-small cell lung cancer. Study conclusions and caveats: Longer overall survival associated with higher blood T cell density; shorter survival with higher adjacent-lung clonality. Median around 62 top-100 tumor clones were shared with paired adjacent lung. One tumor region alone was sequenced, and heterogeneity therefore remains possible.

Per the germline V gene, CDR1 is SNHLY and CDR2 is FYNNEI. Trimming pared 3 bases from V and 2 bases from J, leaving 13 bases between. The length of the CDR3 is 15 residues. Only in-frame clones appear in the TCRdb table, and some are missing; sequencing was by immunoSEQ multiplex PCR. The repertoire holds some 72,000 clones, with approximately 84% as singletons. The sample consisted of peripheral blood, taken before any cancer treatment. The source is a man aged 35 to 70 with stage I lung adenocarcinoma. J is TRBJ1-2 and V is TRBV2; D gene unclear. The CDR3 sequence is CASSEYGLGNYGYTF. As DNA, the CDR3 is TGTGCCAGCAGTGAGTATGGGCTAGGAAACTATGGCTACACCTTC.